Here is one TCR beta chain with its context. Sequencing was performed with immunoSEQ multiplex PCR; in TCRdb, only in-frame clones are kept and a portion is missing. The sample shows fewer than 90,000 clones, 86% of them seen only once. With V trimmed by 2 bases and J by 0 bases, 1 base remained unmatched. This CDR3 has 15 amino acids. The germline V gene has CDR1 MNHEY and CDR2 SVGAGI. The data originate from a study of T cell responses to AZD1222 COVID-19 vaccine. The chain uses TRBV6-5 and TRBJ2-7; 10 nucleotides match TRBD1. The input for sequencing was peripheral blood, taken 28 days after the second AZD1222 dose. This sequence was found in an adult who received the AZD1222 COVID-19 vaccine. This CDR3 is CASSYRDRGSYEQYF. The DNA for the CDR3 is TGTGCCAGCAGTTACAGGGACAGGGGCTCCTACGAGCAGTACTTC.